The entry below describes one T cell receptor (beta chain). The antigen remains unidentified. Trimming took off 6 bases at V and 4 bases at J, with 15 bases between the two ends. The germline CDR1 and CDR2 sequences are SQVTM and ANQGSEA. The length of the CDR3 is 13 residues. The entry originates in a study of blood T cells in healthy people across ages. Study-wide findings and caveats: In long-lived donors, naive CD4+ cell counts and diversity exceeded those of aged donors.

Primed by a sample-barcoded 5' primer and a J-beta primer mix, a second PCR proceeded for about 7 to 11 cycles. From the 5' RACE reads, TCRdb called clonotypes with MiXCR, one entry per CDR3 protein. Of approximately 810,000 distinct CDR3 sequences in the sample, more than 25% were seen once. Donation came from healthy Caucasian individuals in Russia who were aged roughly 6 to 100. The source of this sequence is a woman older than 75 in good health. V usage is TRBV29-1 and J usage is TRBJ1-1, with D perhaps matching TRBD1 (5 bases). The specimen was blood. The CDR3 DNA follows: TGCAGCGTCCTTGGGGCAGGCCTCACTGAAGCTTTCTTT. Translating it yields CSVLGAGLTEAFF. The complete variable domain, with remaining parts taken from reference TRBV29-1 and TRBJ1-1, reads SAVISQKPSRDICQRGTSLTIQCQVDSQVTMMFWYRQQPGQSLTLIATANQGSEATYESGFVIDKFPISRPNLTFSTLTVSNMSPEDSSIYLCSVLGAGLTEAFFGQGTRLTVV.